This T cell receptor (beta chain) derives from a study of CD8 T cells in Susac syndrome. Germline V CDR1 and CDR2: MGHRA, YSYEKL. Unmatched junction bases numbered 5, after V lost 0 bases and J lost 5 bases. This CDR3 has 15 residues. Reverse transcription of about 0.5 to 1 ug RNA used random hexamers. A single record per CDR3 protein comes from TCRdb applying MiXCR to the immunoSEQ multiplex PCR reads. The profile covers roughly 190,000 distinct CDR3 sequences, with roughly 92% appearing a single time and roughly 0.096% taken by the ten largest. The study sequenced TCR beta in blood CD8+ and CD4+ T cells. This clonotype has just one count.

This receptor was obtained from a human donor in good health. Specimen: CD4+ T cells from PBMCs. This chain joins TRBV4-1 and TRBJ2-5; TRBD1 agrees at 8 bases. The CDR3 coding sequence is TGCGCCAGCAGCCAAGATCCCGGGGACAGGGAGACCCAGTACTTC. Encoded protein: CASSQDPGDRETQYF.